One sample yielded the 12 T cell receptor beta chains listed below, sequenced in a study of cytomegalovirus exposure and HLA in healthy donors. A multiplex PCR was run with 60 Vbeta primers and 13 Jbeta primers. The method was immunoSEQ multiplex PCR; TCRdb's version includes in-frame clones alone and lacks a portion of them. The table shows about 120,000 clones, with about 63% occurring only once. The material sequenced was PBMCs. The receptors were gathered from a man aged 30 to 39 in good health and CMV-seropositive.

The gene calls are TRBV5-1 and TRBJ1-2, with D hard to call. CDR1 and CDR2 (germline): SGHRS, YFSETQ. Trimming stripped 4 bases from V and 1 base from J, with 11 bases between. The CDR3 extends over 14 amino acids. The CDR3 loop is CASSPAAYNYGYTF. The CDR3 DNA is TGCGCCAGCAGCCCGGCGGCTTATAACTATGGCTACACCTTC.

The rearrangement links TRBV5-1 to TRBJ2-5; perhaps TRBD1 as D (5 bases). The CDR3 is 17 amino acids. V was cut by 0 bases and J by 1 base, with 16 bases left in between. The germline CDR1 and CDR2 sequences are SGHRS and YFSETQ. CDR3 residues: CASSLGQGGYLQETQYF. DNA of the CDR3: TGCGCCAGCAGCTTGGGGCAGGGTGGATATCTCCAAGAGACCCAGTACTTC.

This clone has more than one count but fewer than ten. The V call is TRBV29-1, the J call TRBJ1-1, with D unresolved. The ends were cut back, 6 bases at V and 5 bases at J, with 16 bases in the middle. The germline gives CDR1 SQVTM, CDR2 ANQGSEA. The CDR3 consists of 13 residues. The CDR3 nucleotides read TGCAGCGTAGCAGTTACCGGGAGGACTGAAGCTTTCTTT. This codes for CSVAVTGRTEAFF.

This chain uses TRBV5-4 with TRBJ2-1, with 7 bases identical to TRBD2. Germline loops: CDR1 SGHNT, CDR2 YYREEE (reference sequence). CDR3 size: 15 residues. J lost 5 bases, V lost 3 bases, and 8 bases had no gene match. The CDR3 region is CASSSSPGRDNEQFF. The DNA for the CDR3 is TGTGCCAGCAGCTCCTCCCCTGGGAGGGACAATGAGCAGTTCTTC.

To note about this clone: Different DNA sequences within this sample yield the same CDR3. This chain uses TRBV27 with TRBJ1-2, with TRBD1 identical over 8 bases. CDR3 size: 13 residues. V lost 3 bases and J lost 5; bases outside the gene matches: 2. The germline gives CDR1 MNHEY, CDR2 SMNVEV (reference sequence). The CDR3 DNA follows: TGTGCCAGCAGTTTTGGACAGGGATATGGCTACACCTTC. Translating it yields CASSFGQGYGYTF.

The chain has TRBV28 and TRBJ2-1; 7 nucleotides align to TRBD1. The CDR3 contains 12 residues. Germline trimming cut 5 bases from V and 15 bases from J; bases unmatched to any gene: 10. In germline, CDR1 is MDHEN, CDR2 SYDVKM. The CDR3 spells CASSGPGTDRFF. CDR3 DNA: TGTGCCAGCAGTGGGCCCGGGACAGATCGGTTCTTC.

The chain links TRBV5-5 to TRBJ2-5, with TRBD1 matching over 7 bases. The CDR3 sequence is 15 residues long. Trimming cost V 2 bases and J 5 bases; bases outside gene matches: 9. Germline-derived CDR1 and CDR2 are SGHKS and YYEKEE (reference sequence). In DNA, the CDR3 is TGTGCCAGCAGCTTCCTAGACAGGGTGGGGGAGACCCAGTACTTC. Translating gives CASSFLDRVGETQYF.

V and J are TRBV4-2 and TRBJ2-7, with 8 bases fitting TRBD1. The ends lost 0 bases at V and 2 bases at J; junction bases unmatched: 3. The length of the CDR3 is 15 residues. Germline-derived CDR1 and CDR2 are LGHNA and YNFKEQ. The CDR3, as DNA: TGTGCCAGCAGCCAAGATGGGGGACAGGCCTACGAGCAGTACTTC. Its protein is CASSQDGGQAYEQYF.

The chain joins TRBV18 to TRBJ1-3; no reliable D call. Germline V gives CDR1 KGHSH, CDR2 LQKENI. The CDR3 totals 17 residues. The V end lost 2 bases, the J end lost 0 bases, and 14 bases lay between the germline ends. The CDR3: CASSPKGGRTSGNTIYF. The CDR3 DNA sequence: TGTGCCAGCTCACCAAAGGGAGGGAGAACCTCTGGAAACACCATATATTTT.

This clone was counted between two and nine times. The chain employs TRBV5-4 and TRBJ2-5; D is unclear. This CDR3 comprises 14 residues. V gave up 4 bases and J gave up 5 bases, with 15 bases separating them. The V gene's germline CDR1 is SGHNT and CDR2 YYREEE (reference sequence). The CDR3 sequence: CASSPSGVPETQYF. For the CDR3, the DNA is TGTGCCAGCAGCCCCTCAGGCGTCCCGGAGACCCAGTACTTC.

This clone was picked up a small number of times. The CDR3 bases are TGTGCCAGCAGTGGGGGACTAGATACAGATACGCAGTATTTT. Amino acids: CASSGGLDTDTQYF. V gene TRBV25-1 combines with J gene TRBJ2-3; 8 nucleotides agree with TRBD2. The V segment lost 4 bases and the J segment 3 bases; nucleotides outside the gene matches: 3. Germline CDR1 MGHDK, CDR2 SYGVNS. The CDR3 loop spans 14 amino acids.

V gene TRBV29-1 combines with J gene TRBJ1-5, with D unclear. V lost 7 bases to trimming and J lost 0 bases, with 7 bases between them. Germline assignment: CDR1 SQVTM and CDR2 ANQGSEA. The CDR3 contains 12 residues. CDR3 DNA: TGCAGCGCCGCAGGTAGCAATCAGCCCCAGCATTTT. It specifies CSAAGSNQPQHF.